One and the same sample provided the 17 T cell receptor beta chains below, sequenced in a study of blood T cell repertoires in COVID-19. Sequencing used immunoSEQ multiplex PCR; TCRdb keeps in-frame clones, though not all of them. The sample carries 150,000 to 200,000 clones, roughly 83% recorded once. The sample was peripheral blood. The receptors derive from an elderly woman with active or convalescent COVID-19.

The rearrangement links TRBV6-5 to TRBJ1-1, with D maybe TRBD1 (5 bases). The V end was cut by 6 bases, the J end by 10 bases, with 12 bases between. The germline gives CDR1 MNHEY, CDR2 SVGAGI. The CDR3 totals 11 residues. Written as DNA, the CDR3 is TGTGCCAGCAGGAGTGCGGGGGGAGCTTTCTTT. It specifies CASRSAGGAFF.

The J gene is TRBJ2-4, the V gene TRBV6-5, with 7 positions matching TRBD1. Trimming at V came to 4 bases and at J to 0 bases, leaving 3 bases not matched to a gene. Looked up from germline, CDR1 is MNHEY and CDR2 is SVGAGI. This CDR3 has 15 residues. The CDR3 protein is CASSSGQLAKNIQYF. CDR3 nucleotides: TGTGCCAGCAGTTCGGGACAGCTAGCCAAAAACATTCAGTACTTC.

The table lists this clone with a few counts. The CDR3 spells CASSEGRAGRQPQHF. DNA of the CDR3: TGTGCCAGCAGTGAAGGGAGGGCAGGGAGGCAGCCCCAGCATTTT. The genes are TRBV2 and TRBJ1-5; D is perhaps TRBD1 (5 bases). Trimming pared 1 base from V and 7 bases from J, leaving 14 bases between. Germline CDR1 is SNHLY and CDR2 is FYNNEI. The CDR3 is made up of 15 amino acids.

The J gene is TRBJ1-2, the V gene TRBV6-2 or TRBV6-3, with TRBD1 matching 7 bases. Germline values: CDR1 MNHEY, CDR2 SVGEGT. The CDR3 extends over 13 amino acids. The junction had 2 bases not matched to a gene; V was cut back by 2 bases and J by 5 bases. The CDR3 sequence is CASSYATGYGYTF. In DNA form, the CDR3 reads TGTGCCAGCAGTTACGCGACAGGGTATGGCTACACCTTC.

The chain uses TRBV18 and TRBJ1-3; 7 positions match TRBD1. Germline V gene lookup returns CDR1 KGHSH and CDR2 LQKENI. The CDR3 contains 15 residues. Trimming at V came to 3 bases and at J to 2 bases, leaving 4 bases not matched to a gene. The CDR3 protein is CASSPNQGAGNTIYF. In nucleotides, the CDR3 is TGTGCCAGCTCACCCAATCAGGGGGCTGGAAACACCATATATTTT.

This rearrangement joins TRBV11-2 to TRBJ1-6; D is ambiguous. V shed 1 base and J shed 6 bases, with 10 bases lying between them. Germline V gene data show CDR1 as SGHAT and CDR2 as FQNNGV. The CDR3 loop spans 15 amino acids. CDR3 sequence (DNA): TGTGCCAGCAGCTTAGTCGGGAGCTCTAATTCACCCCTCCACTTT. Translated: CASSLVGSSNSPLHF. Full variable domain (outside the CDR3, taken from reference TRBV11-2 and TRBJ1-6): EAGVAQSPRYKIIEKRQSVAFWCNPISGHATLYWYQQILGQGPKLLIQFQNNGVVDDSQLPKDRFSAERLKGVDSTLKIQPAKLEDSAVYLCASSLVGSSNSPLHFGNGTRLTVT.

The V call is TRBV6-2 or TRBV6-3, the J call TRBJ2-3; perhaps TRBD2 as D (6 bases). The V end was cut by 6 bases, the J end by 0 bases, with 19 bases between. The V gene's germline CDR1 is MNHEY and CDR2 SVGEGT. The CDR3 has 17 residues. This CDR3 is CASSDIRAGTSTDTQYF. The CDR3 nucleotides read TGTGCCAGCAGCGATATTCGGGCAGGGACTAGCACAGATACGCAGTATTTT.

The chain links TRBV9 to TRBJ1-3, with D perhaps TRBD1 (6 bases). Germline V CDR1 and CDR2: SGDLS, YYNGEE. The CDR3 has 17 amino acids. Trimming took 4 bases from V and 0 from J, leaving 17 bases between them. The CDR3 loop is CASSPMTGGSSGNTIYF. For the CDR3, the DNA is TGTGCCAGCAGCCCAATGACAGGAGGCTCCTCTGGAAACACCATATATTTT.

V and J are TRBV18 and TRBJ1-1, with 7 bases lining up with TRBD1. Germline assignment: CDR1 KGHSH and CDR2 LQKENI. V lost 2 bases, J lost 7 bases, and 7 bases stayed unmatched. The CDR3 covers 14 residues. The CDR3 is CASSPDRVGREAFF. In nucleotides, the CDR3 is TGTGCCAGCTCACCAGACAGGGTGGGACGTGAAGCTTTCTTT.

This clone was detected a few times. V and J are TRBV2 and TRBJ1-1; 8 bases are shared with TRBD1. The CDR3 covers 15 residues. Germline V CDR1 and CDR2: SNHLY, FYNNEI. With 6 bases clipped from V and 5 bases from J, the junction kept 11 bases outside the gene matches. In DNA form, the CDR3 reads TGTGCCAGCAGGAGGAACCGGGACAGGACTACTGAAGCTTTCTTT. Translated: CASRRNRDRTTEAFF.

The chain joins TRBV19 to TRBJ2-7; D ambiguous. Germline CDR1 reads LNHDA; CDR2 reads SQIVND (reference sequence). The V and J ends lost 2 bases and 5 bases respectively, with 7 bases between them. The CDR3 consists of 12 residues. CDR3: CASSISANEQYF. The CDR3 nucleotides read TGTGCCAGTAGTATAAGTGCGAACGAGCAGTACTTC.

The chain combines TRBV3-1 (or the pseudogene TRBV3-2) with TRBJ1-2; TRBD1 is a possible D gene (6 bases). This CDR3 is 15 amino acids long. CDR1 and CDR2 (germline): LGHDT, YNNKEL (reference sequence). V lost 3 bases and J 8 bases, leaving 19 bases between the germline ends. The CDR3 nucleotides are TGTGCCAGCAGCCAGTCGACAGGAGCGGCAGGAGGCTACACCTTC. This codes for CASSQSTGAAGGYTF.

V is TRBV19 and J is TRBJ2-1; TRBD2 might be the D (7 bases). Deletions cut 5 bases from V and 9 bases from J, with 20 bases between. Germline loops: CDR1 LNHDA, CDR2 SQIVND (reference sequence). The CDR3 is made up of 15 amino acids. As DNA, the CDR3 is TGTGCCAGTAGTCCCTTGGGGGGGGGCTGGAGTGAGCAGTTCTTC. It yields the protein CASSPLGGGWSEQFF.

This clone was recorded only once. The CDR3 reads CASSSFGDFSNQPQHF. CDR3 bases: TGTGCCAGTAGTTCTTTCGGGGACTTTAGCAATCAGCCCCAGCATTTT. V usage is TRBV19 and J usage is TRBJ1-5; maybe TRBD1 (5 bases). The V end was cut by 5 bases, the J end by 0 bases, with 14 bases between. From germline, CDR1 is LNHDA and CDR2 SQIVND (reference sequence). CDR3 size: 16 residues.

V gene TRBV27 combines with J gene TRBJ1-5, with D maybe TRBD1 (6 bases). V lost 10 bases to trimming and J lost 3 bases, with 19 bases between them. The CDR3 consists of 15 residues. CDR1 and CDR2 from the germline V gene are MNHEY and SMNVEV (reference sequence). The CDR3 protein is CATTPSGGPNQPQHF. The CDR3 nucleotides are TGTGCCACCACCCCTTCCGGGGGGCCCAATCAGCCCCAGCATTTT.

Only a few counts were recorded for this clone. This sequence joins TRBV4-3 and TRBJ2-3; D unresolved. V was cut by 1 base and J by 0 bases, with 8 bases left in between. The germline V gene has CDR1 LGHNA and CDR2 YSLEER. The CDR3 runs to 15 residues. CDR3 protein: CASSQVAPSTDTQYF. The DNA for the CDR3 is TGCGCCAGCAGCCAAGTGGCACCTAGCACAGATACGCAGTATTTT.

The chain employs TRBV5-8 and TRBJ1-4, with TRBD1 identical over 8 bases. Per the germline V gene, CDR1 is SGHTS and CDR2 is YDEGEE. V lost 0 bases to trimming and J lost 10 bases; unmatched junction nucleotides: 14. The CDR3 is 17 amino acids. The CDR3 loop reads CASSLEGSGRGRGKLFF. The CDR3 DNA is TGTGCCAGCAGCTTGGAGGGGAGTGGCAGGGGGCGCGGAAAACTGTTTTTT.